This section outlines one T cell receptor (beta chain) sequence together with its context. Antigen: not known. This table comes from immunoSEQ multiplex PCR, and its TCRdb copy is limited to in-frame clones, with some not included. The data contain about 150,000 clones, around 73% of them singletons. Every patient relapsed after autologous stem cell transplantation, and brentuximab vedotin exposure varied. Patients had relapsed/refractory classical Hodgkin lymphoma with complete response, partial response or progressive disease as best response. The sample belongs to a study of PD-1 blockade in classical Hodgkin lymphoma. Study-wide results and caveats: Diminished baseline TCR diversity has been reported in newly diagnosed patients relative to healthy donors. Repertoire difference causes, possibly disease activity or prior therapy, remain undefined. Complete responders had baseline diversity similar to newly diagnosed patients.

Germline V gene data show CDR1 as KGHSH and CDR2 as LQKENI. The CDR3 loop spans 13 amino acids. V was pared by 4 bases and J by 2 bases, with 9 bases between. The rearrangement links TRBV18 to TRBJ2-7, with TRBD1 as a possible D gene (6 bases). The origin of this receptor is a human donor with classical Hodgkin lymphoma. Sample: peripheral blood mononuclear cells (PBMCs), taken before the second cycle of nivolumab. The CDR3, as DNA: TGTGCCAGCTCACGGACAGAGACCTACGAGCAGTACTTC. Encoded protein: CASSRTETYEQYF. Together with reference TRBV18 and TRBJ2-7, the CDR3 gives the full variable domain: NAGVMQNPRHLVRRRGQEARLRCSPMKGHSHVYWYRQLPEEGLKFMVYLQKENIIDESGMPKERFSAEFPKEGPSILRIQQVVRGDSAAYFCASSRTETYEQYFGPGTRLTVT.